The T cell receptor (beta chain) under discussion was sequenced for a study of blood T cell repertoires in COVID-19. Study in general: Sites across the United States, Italy and Spain contributed samples from acute and convalescent COVID-19. PBMCs, B-cell-depleted T cells, or T cells provided the cDNA or gDNA that made up the material.

Per the original methods: For nucleated cells, counts were estimated from reference gene primer amplification. Data came from immunoSEQ multiplex PCR; TCRdb stores just in-frame clones and leaves some out. For V, J and clone size, that table is used; D and trimming come from the DNA. The data hold about 250,000 clones, with 82% observed a single time. V was shortened by 3 bases and J by 3 bases, with 9 bases between the two germline ends. CDR3 length: 14 amino acids. From germline, CDR1 is MGHRA and CDR2 YSYEKL. This chain links TRBV4-1 with TRBJ2-1, with D uncertain. This clonotype was obtained from an elderly woman with active or convalescent COVID-19. Sequenced input: peripheral blood. CDR3 sequence: CASSHHPSYNEQFF. The CDR3, as DNA: TGCGCCAGCAGCCACCACCCCAGCTACAATGAGCAGTTCTTC.